This T cell receptor beta chain was recovered during a study of identical twins. V gave up 3 bases and J gave up 4 bases; unmatched junction bases: 3. The CDR3 consists of 15 residues. The germline V gene encodes CDR1 SGHTA and CDR2 FQGNSA. A universal primer site came from template switching; cDNA carried unique molecular identifiers. TCRdb processed the 5' RACE reads anew with MiXCR; each CDR3 protein has one entry. The table has 1.5 million to 2 million distinct CDR3 sequences, more than 30% seen once. This clonotype was counted only a few times. The source material was cord blood. The chain joins TRBV7-2 to TRBJ1-5, with 10 positions matching TRBD1. This TCR came from a newborn girl in good health. The CDR3 DNA follows: TGTGCCAGCAGCTTGAGACAGGGGGCTAATCAGCCCCAGCATTTT. It specifies CASSLRQGANQPQHF.